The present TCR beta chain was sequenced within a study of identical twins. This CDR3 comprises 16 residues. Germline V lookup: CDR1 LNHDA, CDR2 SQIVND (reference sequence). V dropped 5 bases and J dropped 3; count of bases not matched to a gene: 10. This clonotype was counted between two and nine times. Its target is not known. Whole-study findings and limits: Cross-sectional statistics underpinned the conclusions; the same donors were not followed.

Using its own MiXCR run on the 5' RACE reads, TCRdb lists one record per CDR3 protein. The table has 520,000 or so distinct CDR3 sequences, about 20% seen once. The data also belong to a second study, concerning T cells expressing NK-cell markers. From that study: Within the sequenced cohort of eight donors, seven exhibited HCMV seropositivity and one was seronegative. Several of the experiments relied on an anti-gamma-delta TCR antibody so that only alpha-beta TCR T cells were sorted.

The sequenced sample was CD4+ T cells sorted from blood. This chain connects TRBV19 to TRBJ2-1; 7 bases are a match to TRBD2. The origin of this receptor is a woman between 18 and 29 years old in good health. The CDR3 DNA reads TGTGCCAGTAGTCCGCTTCGCGGGAGTATCTACAATGAGCAGTTCTTC. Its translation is CASSPLRGSIYNEQFF.